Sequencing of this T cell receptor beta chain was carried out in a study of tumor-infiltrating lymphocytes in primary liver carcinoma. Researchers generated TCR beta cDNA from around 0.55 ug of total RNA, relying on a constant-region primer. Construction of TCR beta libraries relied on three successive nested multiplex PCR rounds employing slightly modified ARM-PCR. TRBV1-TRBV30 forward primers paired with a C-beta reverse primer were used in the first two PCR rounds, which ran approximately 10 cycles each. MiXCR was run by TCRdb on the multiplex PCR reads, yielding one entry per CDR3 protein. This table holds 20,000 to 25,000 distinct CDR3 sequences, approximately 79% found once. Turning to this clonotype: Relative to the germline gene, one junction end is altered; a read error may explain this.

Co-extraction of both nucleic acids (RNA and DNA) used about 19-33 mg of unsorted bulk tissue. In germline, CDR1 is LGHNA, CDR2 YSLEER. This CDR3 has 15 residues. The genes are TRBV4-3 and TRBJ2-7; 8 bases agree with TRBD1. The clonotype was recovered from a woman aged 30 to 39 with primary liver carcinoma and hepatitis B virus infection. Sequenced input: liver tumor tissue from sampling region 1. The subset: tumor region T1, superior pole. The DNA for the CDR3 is TGCGCCAGCAACCAAGATAGATGGACAGGGAGGGAGCAGTACTTC. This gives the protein CASNQDRWTGREQYF.